This TCR beta chain was captured in a study of control samples from healthy donors and cancer patients. The V segment lost 5 bases and the J segment 0 bases; nucleotides outside the gene matches: 3. The CDR3 has 14 amino acids. The germline V gene has CDR1 SGHNT and CDR2 YENEEA. Sequenced by immunoSEQ multiplex PCR; TCRdb stores in-frame clones only, minus some. The data contain fewer than 20,000 clones, about 86% of them singletons. The source material was PBMCs. The chain uses TRBV11-3 and TRBJ2-7, with 8 bases that match TRBD1. This clonotype was obtained from a woman in her sixties or seventies with colorectal cancer. CDR3 sequence: CASSPGTGSYEQYF. CDR3 coding DNA: TGTGCCAGCAGCCCCGGGACAGGCTCCTACGAGCAGTACTTC.